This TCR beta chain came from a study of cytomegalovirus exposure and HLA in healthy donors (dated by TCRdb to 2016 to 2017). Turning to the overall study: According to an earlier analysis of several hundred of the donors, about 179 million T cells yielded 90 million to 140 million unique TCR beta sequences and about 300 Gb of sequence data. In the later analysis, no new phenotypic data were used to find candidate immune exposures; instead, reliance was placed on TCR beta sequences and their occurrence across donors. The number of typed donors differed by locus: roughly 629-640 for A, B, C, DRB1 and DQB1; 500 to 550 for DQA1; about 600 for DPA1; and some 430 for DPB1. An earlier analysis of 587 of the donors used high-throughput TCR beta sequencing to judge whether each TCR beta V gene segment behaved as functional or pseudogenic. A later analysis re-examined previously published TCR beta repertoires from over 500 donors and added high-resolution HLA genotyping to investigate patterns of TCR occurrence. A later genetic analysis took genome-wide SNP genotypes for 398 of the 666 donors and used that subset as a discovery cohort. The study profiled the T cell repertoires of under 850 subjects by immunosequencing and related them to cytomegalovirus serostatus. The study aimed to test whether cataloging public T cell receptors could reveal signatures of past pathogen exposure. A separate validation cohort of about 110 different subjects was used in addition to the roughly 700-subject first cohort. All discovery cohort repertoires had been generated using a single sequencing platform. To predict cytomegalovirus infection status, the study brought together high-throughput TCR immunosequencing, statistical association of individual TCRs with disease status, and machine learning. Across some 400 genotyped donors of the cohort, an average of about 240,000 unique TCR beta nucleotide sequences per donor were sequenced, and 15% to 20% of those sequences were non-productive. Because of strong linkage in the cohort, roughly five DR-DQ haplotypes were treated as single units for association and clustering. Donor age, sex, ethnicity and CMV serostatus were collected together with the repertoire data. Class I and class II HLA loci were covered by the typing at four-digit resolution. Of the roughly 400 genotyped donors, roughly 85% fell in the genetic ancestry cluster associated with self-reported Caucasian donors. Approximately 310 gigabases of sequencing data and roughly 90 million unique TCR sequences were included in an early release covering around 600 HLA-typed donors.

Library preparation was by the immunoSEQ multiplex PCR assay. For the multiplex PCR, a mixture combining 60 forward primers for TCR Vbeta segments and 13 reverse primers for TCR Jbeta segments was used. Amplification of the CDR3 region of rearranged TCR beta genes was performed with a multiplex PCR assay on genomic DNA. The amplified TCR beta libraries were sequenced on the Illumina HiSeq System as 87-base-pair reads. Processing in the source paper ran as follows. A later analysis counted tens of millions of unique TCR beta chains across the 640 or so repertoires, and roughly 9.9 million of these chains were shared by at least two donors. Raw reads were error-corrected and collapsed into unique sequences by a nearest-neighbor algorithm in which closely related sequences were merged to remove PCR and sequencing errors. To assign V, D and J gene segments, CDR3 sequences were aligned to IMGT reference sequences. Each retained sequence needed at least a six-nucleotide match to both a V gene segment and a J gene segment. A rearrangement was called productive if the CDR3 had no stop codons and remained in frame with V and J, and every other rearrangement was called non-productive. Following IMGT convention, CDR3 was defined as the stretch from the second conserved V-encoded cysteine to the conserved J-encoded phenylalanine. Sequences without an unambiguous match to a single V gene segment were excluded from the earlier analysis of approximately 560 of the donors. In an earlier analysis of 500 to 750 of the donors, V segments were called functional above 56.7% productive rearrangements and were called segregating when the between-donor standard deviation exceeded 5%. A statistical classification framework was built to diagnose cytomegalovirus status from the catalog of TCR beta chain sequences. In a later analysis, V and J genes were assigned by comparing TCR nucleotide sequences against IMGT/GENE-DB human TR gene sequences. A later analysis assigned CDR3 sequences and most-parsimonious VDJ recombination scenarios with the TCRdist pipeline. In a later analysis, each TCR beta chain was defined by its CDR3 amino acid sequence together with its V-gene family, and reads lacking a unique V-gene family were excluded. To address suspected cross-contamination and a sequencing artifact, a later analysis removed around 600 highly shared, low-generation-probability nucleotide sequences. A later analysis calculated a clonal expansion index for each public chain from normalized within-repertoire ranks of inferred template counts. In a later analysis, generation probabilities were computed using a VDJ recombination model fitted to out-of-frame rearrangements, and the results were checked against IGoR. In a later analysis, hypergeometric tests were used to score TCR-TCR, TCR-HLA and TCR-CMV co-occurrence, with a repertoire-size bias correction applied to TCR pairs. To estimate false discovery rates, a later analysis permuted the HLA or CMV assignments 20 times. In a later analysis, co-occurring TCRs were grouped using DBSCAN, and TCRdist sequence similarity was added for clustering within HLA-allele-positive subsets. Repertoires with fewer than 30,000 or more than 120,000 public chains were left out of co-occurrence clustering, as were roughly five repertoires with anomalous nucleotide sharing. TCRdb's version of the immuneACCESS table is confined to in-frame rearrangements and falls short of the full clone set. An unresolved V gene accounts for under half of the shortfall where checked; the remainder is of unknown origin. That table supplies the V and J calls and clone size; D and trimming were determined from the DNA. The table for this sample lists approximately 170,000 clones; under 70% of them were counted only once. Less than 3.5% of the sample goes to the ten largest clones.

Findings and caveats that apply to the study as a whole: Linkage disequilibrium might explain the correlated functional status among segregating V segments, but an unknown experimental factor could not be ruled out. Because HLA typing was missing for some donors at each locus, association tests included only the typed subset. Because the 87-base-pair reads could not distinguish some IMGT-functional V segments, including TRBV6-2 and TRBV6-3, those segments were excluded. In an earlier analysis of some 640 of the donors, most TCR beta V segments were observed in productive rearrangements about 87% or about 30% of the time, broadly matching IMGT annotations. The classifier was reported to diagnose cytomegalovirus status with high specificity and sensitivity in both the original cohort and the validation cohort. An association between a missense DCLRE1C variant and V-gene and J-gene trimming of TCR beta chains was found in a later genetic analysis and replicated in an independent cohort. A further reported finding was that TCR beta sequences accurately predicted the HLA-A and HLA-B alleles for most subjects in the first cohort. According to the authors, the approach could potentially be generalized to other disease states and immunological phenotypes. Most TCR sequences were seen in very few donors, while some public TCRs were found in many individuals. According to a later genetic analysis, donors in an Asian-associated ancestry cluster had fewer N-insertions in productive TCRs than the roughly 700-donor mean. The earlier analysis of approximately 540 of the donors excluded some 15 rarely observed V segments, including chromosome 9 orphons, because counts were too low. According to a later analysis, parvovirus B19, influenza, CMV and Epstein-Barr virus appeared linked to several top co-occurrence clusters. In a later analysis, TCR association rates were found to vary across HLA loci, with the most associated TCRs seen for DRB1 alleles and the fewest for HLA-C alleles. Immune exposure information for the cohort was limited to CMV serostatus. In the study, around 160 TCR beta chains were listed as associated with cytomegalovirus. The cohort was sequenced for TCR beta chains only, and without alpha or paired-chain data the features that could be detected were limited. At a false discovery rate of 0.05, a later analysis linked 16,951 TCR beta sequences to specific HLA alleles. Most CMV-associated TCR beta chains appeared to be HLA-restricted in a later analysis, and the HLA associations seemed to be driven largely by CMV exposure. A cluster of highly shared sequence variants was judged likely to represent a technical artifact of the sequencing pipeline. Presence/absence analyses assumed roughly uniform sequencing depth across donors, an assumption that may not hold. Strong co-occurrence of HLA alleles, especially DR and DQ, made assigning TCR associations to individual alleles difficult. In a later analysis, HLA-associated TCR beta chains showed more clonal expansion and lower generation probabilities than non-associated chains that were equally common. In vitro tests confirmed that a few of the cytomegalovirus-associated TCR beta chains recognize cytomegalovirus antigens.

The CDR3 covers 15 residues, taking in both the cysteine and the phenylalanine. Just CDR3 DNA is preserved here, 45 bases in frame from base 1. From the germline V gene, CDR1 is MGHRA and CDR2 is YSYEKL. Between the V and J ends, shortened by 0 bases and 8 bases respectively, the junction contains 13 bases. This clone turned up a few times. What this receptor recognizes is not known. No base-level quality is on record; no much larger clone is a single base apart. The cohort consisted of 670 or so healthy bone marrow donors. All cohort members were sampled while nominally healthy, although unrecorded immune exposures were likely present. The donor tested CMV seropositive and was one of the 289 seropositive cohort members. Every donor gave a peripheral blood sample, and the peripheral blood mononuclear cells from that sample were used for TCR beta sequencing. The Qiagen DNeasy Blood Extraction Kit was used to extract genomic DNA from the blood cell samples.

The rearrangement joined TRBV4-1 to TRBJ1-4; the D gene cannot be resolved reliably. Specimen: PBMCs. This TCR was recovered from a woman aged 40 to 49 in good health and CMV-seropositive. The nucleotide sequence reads TGCGCCAGCAGCCAAGATAGCGACATTAAAGAAAAACTGTTTTTT. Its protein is CASSQDSDIKEKLFF.